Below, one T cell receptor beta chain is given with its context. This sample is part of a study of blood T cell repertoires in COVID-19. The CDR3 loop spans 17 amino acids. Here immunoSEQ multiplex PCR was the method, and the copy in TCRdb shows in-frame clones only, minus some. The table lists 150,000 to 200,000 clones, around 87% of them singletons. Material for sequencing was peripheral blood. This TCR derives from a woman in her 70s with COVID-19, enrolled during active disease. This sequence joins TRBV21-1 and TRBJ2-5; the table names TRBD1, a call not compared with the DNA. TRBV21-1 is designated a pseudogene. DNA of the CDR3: TGTGCCAGCATCCGAAACCCAGGGTTAACGTACCAAGAGACCCAGTACTTC. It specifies CASIRNPGLTYQETQYF.